Listed below are T cell receptor beta chains from one sample, sequenced in a study of control samples from healthy donors and cancer patients. The table came from immunoSEQ multiplex PCR; TCRdb's copy has only in-frame clones and leaves some out. The sample includes some 120,000 clones, more than 80% of them seen just once. Material for sequencing was PBMCs. The source is a woman between 45 and 60 years old with colorectal cancer. Both conserved end residues are part of each CDR3. The D gene is left open where the match is weak. The listing skips clone size in some rows; elsewhere it reads once, few, many or a size class.

CDR3nt,CDR3aa,v_gene,abundance,d_gene,j_gene
TGTGCCAGCAGAGCCTTCACAGGGGGCGACGCTTTCTTT,CASRAFTGGDAFF,TRBV9,NA,TRBD1,TRBJ1-1
TGCGCCAGCAGCCAAGATAGGGGCACTGAAGCTTTCTTT,CASSQDRGTEAFF,TRBV4-1,NA,NA,TRBJ1-1
TGTGCCAGCAGTTTGCGAGACAAGGAGCAGTTCTTC,CASSLRDKEQFF,TRBV12-3/TRBV12-4,NA,NA,TRBJ2-1
TGTGCCAGCAGGGTTGGCACAGATACGCAGTATTTT,CASRVGTDTQYF,TRBV28,NA,NA,TRBJ2-3
TGTGCCAGCAGCTGGGGCGCGAATCAGCCCCAGCATTTT,CASSWGANQPQHF,TRBV5-6,NA,NA,TRBJ1-5
TGTGCCAGCAGAATCTACAGTGTAGAGAACACTGAAGCTTTCTTT,CASRIYSVENTEAFF,TRBV6-5,NA,NA,TRBJ1-1
TGTGCCAGCAGTTTGCTCGGGAACACTGAAGCTTTCTTT,CASSLLGNTEAFF,TRBV7-2,once,NA,TRBJ1-1
TGTGCCAGCAGTACTGGGCCAGCCTACGAGCAGTACTTC,CASSTGPAYEQYF,TRBV6-5,once,NA,TRBJ2-7
TGTGCCAGCAGTTCGACTAGAAGAGAGACCCAGTACTTC,CASSSTRRETQYF,TRBV27,NA,NA,TRBJ2-5
TGTGCCAGCAGCCTAGTACAGAGCTCCTACAATGAGCAGTTCTTC,CASSLVQSSYNEQFF,TRBV27,NA,NA,TRBJ2-1
TGTGCCAGCAGCTTGGGTGGCGTATGGAACTATGGCTACACCTTC,CASSLGGVWNYGYTF,TRBV5-4,NA,NA,TRBJ1-2
TGCGCCAGCAGCCAAGAGGTTGGCTACAATGAGCAGTTCTTC,CASSQEVGYNEQFF,TRBV4-1,NA,NA,TRBJ2-1
TGTGCCAGCAGTTTGCAGAACACCGGGGAGCTGTTTTTT,CASSLQNTGELFF,TRBV12-3/TRBV12-4,NA,NA,TRBJ2-2
TGCGCCAGCAGCTTTCAAGGGGCGGATACTGAAGCTTTCTTT,CASSFQGADTEAFF,TRBV5-1,NA,NA,TRBJ1-1
TGTGCCAGCAGGGGACTAACCTACGAGCAGTACTTC,CASRGLTYEQYF,TRBV2,NA,TRBD2,TRBJ2-7
TGTGCCTGGACCCAGCCCCCAGGGAACTACGAGCAGTACTTC,CAWTQPPGNYEQYF,TRBV30,NA,NA,TRBJ2-7
TGTGCCAGCAGCCCGGAGTGGGGGCTTAAAGGGGAGCAGTTCTTC,CASSPEWGLKGEQFF,TRBV9,NA,NA,TRBJ2-1
TGTGCCAGCTCACCGAGGACAGGGGGCACAGATACGCAGTATTTT,CASSPRTGGTDTQYF,TRBV18,NA,TRBD1,TRBJ2-3
TGTGCCACCAGTGATTTTTCTTCACGCAATGAGCAGTTCTTC,CATSDFSSRNEQFF,TRBV24-1,NA,NA,TRBJ2-1
TGTGCCAGCAGTCTTAGCCGGGACGCCGGGTTTTATAGCAATCAGCCCCAGCATTTT,CASSLSRDAGFYSNQPQHF,TRBV2,NA,NA,TRBJ1-5
TGTGCCAGCAGGGCCAGGGGGACATTATACTATAATTCACCCCTCCACTTT,CASRARGTLYYNSPLHF,TRBV28,NA,TRBD1,TRBJ1-6
TGTGCCACCCGAGAGAGGACAGGCGCCATCGGCTACACCTTC,CATRERTGAIGYTF,TRBV19,NA,TRBD1,TRBJ1-2
TGTGCCAGCAGCTTAGATCGTCCCCGGGCCTCGACCCAGTACTTC,CASSLDRPRASTQYF,TRBV11-2,NA,NA,TRBJ2-5
TGTGCCAGTAAGATGGGAGGCAGGGTTAACGAAAAACTGTTTTTT,CASKMGGRVNEKLFF,TRBV19,NA,NA,TRBJ1-4
TGTGCCAGCAGCTTTTCGGGGGCCCTCGTTGAAAAACTGTTTTTT,CASSFSGALVEKLFF,TRBV5-5,NA,NA,TRBJ1-4
TGTGCCAGCAGTCGAGGCGGACAGGGAACCCCCTACGAGCAGTACTTC,CASSRGGQGTPYEQYF,TRBV7-8,NA,TRBD1,TRBJ2-7
TGTGCCAGTAGCAGACAGTCGTACAATGAGCAGTTCTTC,CASSRQSYNEQFF,TRBV19,NA,NA,TRBJ2-1
TGTGCCAGCAGCTTGGCTGGGGGAACCTACGAGCAGTACTTC,CASSLAGGTYEQYF,TRBV5-5,once,NA,TRBJ2-7
TGTGCCAGCAGTTTAAGCGGGACAGGGCCTTACGAGCAGTACTTC,CASSLSGTGPYEQYF,TRBV27,NA,TRBD1,TRBJ2-7
TGTGCCAGCAGGGGGGACAGCCGAGGGAATGAAAAACTGTTTTTT,CASRGDSRGNEKLFF,TRBV25-1,NA,TRBD1,TRBJ1-4
TGTGCCAGCAGCCCAGCCGGGCCCCACAATGAGCAGTTCTTC,CASSPAGPHNEQFF,TRBV7-3,NA,NA,TRBJ2-1
TGTGCCAGCAGTGACCTACGGGGGGGCTCTGGGGCCAACGTCCTGACTTTC,CASSDLRGGSGANVLTF,TRBV2,NA,TRBD2,TRBJ2-6
TGTGCCAGCGGTCGGACAGGGGGGAAAAGCTACACCTTC,CASGRTGGKSYTF,TRBV12-3/TRBV12-4,NA,TRBD1,TRBJ1-2
TGTGCCAGCAGCGTCGGGACAGGGTCAGATACGCAGTATTTT,CASSVGTGSDTQYF,TRBV9,NA,TRBD1,TRBJ2-3
TGTGCCATCAGTGCAGCCGGGACTAGCCTCTCCTACAATGAGCAGTTCTTC,CAISAAGTSLSYNEQFF,TRBV10-3,NA,TRBD2,TRBJ2-1
TGTGCCAGCTCACCAACTAGCGACGCCTACAGCTATGGCTACACCTTC,CASSPTSDAYSYGYTF,TRBV18,once,NA,TRBJ1-2
TGTGCCAGCAGCTTAAACCGGAGGTCTAATGAAAAACTGTTTTTT,CASSLNRRSNEKLFF,TRBV11-2,NA,NA,TRBJ1-4